The clone carrying this T cell receptor (beta chain) has ten or more counts. The antigen is unknown. This entry comes from a study of T cell repertoires in cytomegalovirus infection. Study overall: Peptides in the study included HLA-C-restricted and HLA-B-restricted CMV epitopes.

TCRdb reanalysed the reads using MiXCR and keeps one entry per CDR3 protein. This table holds just over 450,000 distinct CDR3 sequences, about 42% found once. The germline V gene has CDR1 SGHAT and CDR2 FQNNGV. V lost 5 bases to trimming and J lost 6 bases; unmatched junction nucleotides: 3. This CDR3 spans 14 amino acids. Overall study results and limits: Carriers of CMV and the relevant HLA type were discriminated by public TCR beta frequency. HLA-C-restricted TCR beta clonotypes specific for CMV led the ex vivo response.

The chain carries TRBV11-2 and TRBJ1-5, with TRBD1 identical over 11 bases. The clonotype comes from a human donor in good health (CMV status not recorded). Some clones in this sample may be carry-over from other donors' samples. Sequenced material: cultured PBMCs, taken from culture after CMV antigen stimulation. CDR3 protein: CASSPGTGGQPQHF. The CDR3 bases are TGTGCCAGCAGCCCAGGGACAGGGGGTCAGCCCCAGCATTTT.